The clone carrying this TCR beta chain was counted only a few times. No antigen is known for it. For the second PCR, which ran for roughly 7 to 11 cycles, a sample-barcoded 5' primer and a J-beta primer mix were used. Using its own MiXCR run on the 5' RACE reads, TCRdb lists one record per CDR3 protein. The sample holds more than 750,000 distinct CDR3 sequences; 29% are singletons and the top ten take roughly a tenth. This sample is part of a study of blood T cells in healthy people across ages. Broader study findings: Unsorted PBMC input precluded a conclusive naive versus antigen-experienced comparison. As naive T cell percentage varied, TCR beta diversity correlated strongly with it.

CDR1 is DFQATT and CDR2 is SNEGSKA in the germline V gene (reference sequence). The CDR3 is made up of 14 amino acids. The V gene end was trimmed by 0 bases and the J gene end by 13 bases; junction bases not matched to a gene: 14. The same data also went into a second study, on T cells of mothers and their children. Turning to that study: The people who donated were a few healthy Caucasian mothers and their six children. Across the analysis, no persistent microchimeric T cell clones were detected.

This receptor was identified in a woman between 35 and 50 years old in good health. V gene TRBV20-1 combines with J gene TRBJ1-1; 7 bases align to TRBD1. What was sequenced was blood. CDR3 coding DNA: TGCAGTGCTAGAGATCCGGGACAGTCCATGGTGGGTTTCTTT. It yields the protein CSARDPGQSMVGFF.